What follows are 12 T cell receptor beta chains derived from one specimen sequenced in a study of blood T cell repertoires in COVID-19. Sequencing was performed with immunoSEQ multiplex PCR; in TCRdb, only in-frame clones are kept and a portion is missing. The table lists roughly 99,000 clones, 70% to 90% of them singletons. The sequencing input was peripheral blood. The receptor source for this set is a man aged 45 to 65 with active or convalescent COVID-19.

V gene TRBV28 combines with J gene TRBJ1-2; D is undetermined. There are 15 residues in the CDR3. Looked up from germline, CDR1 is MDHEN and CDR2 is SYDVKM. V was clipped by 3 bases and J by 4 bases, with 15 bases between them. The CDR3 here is CASSFGPSGFYGYTF. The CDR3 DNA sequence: TGTGCCAGCAGTTTTGGCCCCTCGGGGTTCTATGGCTACACCTTC.

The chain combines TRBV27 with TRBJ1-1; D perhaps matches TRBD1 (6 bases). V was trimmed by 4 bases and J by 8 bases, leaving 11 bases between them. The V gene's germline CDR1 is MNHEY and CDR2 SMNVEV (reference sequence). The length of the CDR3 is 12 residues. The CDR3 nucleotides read TGTGCCAGCAGTTCCTCCGGGACAGAAGCTTTCTTT. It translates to CASSSSGTEAFF.

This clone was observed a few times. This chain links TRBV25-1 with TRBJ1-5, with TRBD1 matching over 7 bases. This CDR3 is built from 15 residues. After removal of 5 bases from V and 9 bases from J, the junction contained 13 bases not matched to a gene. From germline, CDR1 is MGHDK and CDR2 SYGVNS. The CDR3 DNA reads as TGTGCCAGCAGTCCCGGGACAGCCGGGTCAAGGCCCCAGCATTTT. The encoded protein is CASSPGTAGSRPQHF.

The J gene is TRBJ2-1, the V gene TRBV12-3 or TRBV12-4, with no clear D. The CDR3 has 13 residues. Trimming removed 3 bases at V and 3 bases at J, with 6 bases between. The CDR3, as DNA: TGTGCCAGCAGTTTGGGCCGCTACAATGAGCAGTTCTTC. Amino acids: CASSLGRYNEQFF.

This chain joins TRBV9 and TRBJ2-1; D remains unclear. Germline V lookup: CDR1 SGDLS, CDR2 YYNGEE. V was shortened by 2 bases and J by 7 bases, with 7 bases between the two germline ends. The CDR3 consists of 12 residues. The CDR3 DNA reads TGTGCCAGCAGCGTTGAGCGTAATGAGCAGTTCTTC. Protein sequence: CASSVERNEQFF.

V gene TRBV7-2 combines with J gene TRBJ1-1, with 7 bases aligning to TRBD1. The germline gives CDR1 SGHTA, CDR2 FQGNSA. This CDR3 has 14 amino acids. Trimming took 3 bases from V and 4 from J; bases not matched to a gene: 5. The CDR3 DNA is TGTGCCAGCAGCTTGGCAGGGGGGAGCACTGAAGCTTTCTTT. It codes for CASSLAGGSTEAFF.

The DNA of the CDR3 is TGTGCCACCAGTGACCTGACTAGCGGTTACACAGATACGCAGTATTTT. Translating it yields CATSDLTSGYTDTQYF. V gene TRBV24-1 combines with J gene TRBJ2-3; 9 nucleotides match TRBD2. This CDR3 has 16 residues. Germline trimming cut 4 bases from V and 2 bases from J; bases unmatched to any gene: 6. Per the germline V gene, CDR1 is KGHDR and CDR2 is SFDVKD.

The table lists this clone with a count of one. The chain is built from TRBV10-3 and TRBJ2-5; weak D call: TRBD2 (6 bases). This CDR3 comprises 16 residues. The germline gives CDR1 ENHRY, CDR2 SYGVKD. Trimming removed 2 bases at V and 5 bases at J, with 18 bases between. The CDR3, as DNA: TGTGCCATCAGTGAGCTCCCGGGACTGGGGTATGAGACCCAGTACTTC. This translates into CAISELPGLGYETQYF.

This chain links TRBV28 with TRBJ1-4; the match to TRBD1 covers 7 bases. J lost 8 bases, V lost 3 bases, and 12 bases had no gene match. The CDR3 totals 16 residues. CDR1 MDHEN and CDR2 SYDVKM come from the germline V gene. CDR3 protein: CASSLTQGGAGEKLFF. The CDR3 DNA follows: TGTGCCAGCAGTTTGACCCAAGGGGGCGCGGGCGAAAAACTGTTTTTT.

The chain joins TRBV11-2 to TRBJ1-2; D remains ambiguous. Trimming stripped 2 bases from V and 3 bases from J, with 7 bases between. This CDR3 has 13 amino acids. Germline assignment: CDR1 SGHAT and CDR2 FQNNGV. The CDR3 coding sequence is TGTGCCAGCAGCTTAAACAGCCACTATGGCTACACCTTC. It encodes CASSLNSHYGYTF.

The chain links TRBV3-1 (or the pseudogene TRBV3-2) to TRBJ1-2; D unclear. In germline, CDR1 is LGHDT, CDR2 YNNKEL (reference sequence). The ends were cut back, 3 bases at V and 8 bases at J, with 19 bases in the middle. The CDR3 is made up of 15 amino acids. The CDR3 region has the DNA TGTGCCAGCAGCCAGATGTCGGCAGGTAGGAACGGCTACACCTTC. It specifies CASSQMSAGRNGYTF.

The CDR3 sequence: CASTKGVVSTEAFF. CDR3 bases: TGTGCCAGCACTAAGGGGGTAGTGAGCACTGAAGCTTTCTTT. The rearrangement links TRBV28 to TRBJ1-1; the D gene is possibly TRBD1 (6 bases). V was cut by 7 bases and J by 4 bases, with 16 bases left in between. This CDR3 region has 14 residues. Looked up from germline, CDR1 is MDHEN and CDR2 is SYDVKM.